This T cell receptor beta chain was obtained from a study of cytomegalovirus exposure and HLA in healthy donors. Study-level information: Around 77 million unique TCRs from HLA-typed donors made up an early data release.

In regard to this clone: Its target is unknown.

Study results and caveats: Certain sequence variants were highly shared and formed a cluster, and this cluster was likely a sequencing artifact. Fewer N-insertions than the roughly 700-donor mean were reportedly shown by an Asian-associated ancestry cluster in a later analysis.

PCR used 60 Vbeta primers and 13 Jbeta primers. The assay was immunoSEQ multiplex PCR, and TCRdb's table has in-frame clones only and misses some. The sample lists about 130,000 clones, 73% occurring once. V shed 3 bases and J 5 bases; nucleotides not matched to a gene: 9. Germline V gene lookup returns CDR1 WNHNN and CDR2 SYGVQD (reference sequence). The CDR3 covers 16 residues. This chain links TRBV10-1 with TRBJ2-3; 9 positions agree with TRBD1. The specimen sequenced was PBMCs. The sequence was collected from a man aged 55 to 70 in good health and CMV-seropositive. In DNA, the CDR3 is TGCGCCAGCAGTGAAAGTGGGACAGGGAAGAGAGATACGCAGTATTTT. This encodes CASSESGTGKRDTQYF.